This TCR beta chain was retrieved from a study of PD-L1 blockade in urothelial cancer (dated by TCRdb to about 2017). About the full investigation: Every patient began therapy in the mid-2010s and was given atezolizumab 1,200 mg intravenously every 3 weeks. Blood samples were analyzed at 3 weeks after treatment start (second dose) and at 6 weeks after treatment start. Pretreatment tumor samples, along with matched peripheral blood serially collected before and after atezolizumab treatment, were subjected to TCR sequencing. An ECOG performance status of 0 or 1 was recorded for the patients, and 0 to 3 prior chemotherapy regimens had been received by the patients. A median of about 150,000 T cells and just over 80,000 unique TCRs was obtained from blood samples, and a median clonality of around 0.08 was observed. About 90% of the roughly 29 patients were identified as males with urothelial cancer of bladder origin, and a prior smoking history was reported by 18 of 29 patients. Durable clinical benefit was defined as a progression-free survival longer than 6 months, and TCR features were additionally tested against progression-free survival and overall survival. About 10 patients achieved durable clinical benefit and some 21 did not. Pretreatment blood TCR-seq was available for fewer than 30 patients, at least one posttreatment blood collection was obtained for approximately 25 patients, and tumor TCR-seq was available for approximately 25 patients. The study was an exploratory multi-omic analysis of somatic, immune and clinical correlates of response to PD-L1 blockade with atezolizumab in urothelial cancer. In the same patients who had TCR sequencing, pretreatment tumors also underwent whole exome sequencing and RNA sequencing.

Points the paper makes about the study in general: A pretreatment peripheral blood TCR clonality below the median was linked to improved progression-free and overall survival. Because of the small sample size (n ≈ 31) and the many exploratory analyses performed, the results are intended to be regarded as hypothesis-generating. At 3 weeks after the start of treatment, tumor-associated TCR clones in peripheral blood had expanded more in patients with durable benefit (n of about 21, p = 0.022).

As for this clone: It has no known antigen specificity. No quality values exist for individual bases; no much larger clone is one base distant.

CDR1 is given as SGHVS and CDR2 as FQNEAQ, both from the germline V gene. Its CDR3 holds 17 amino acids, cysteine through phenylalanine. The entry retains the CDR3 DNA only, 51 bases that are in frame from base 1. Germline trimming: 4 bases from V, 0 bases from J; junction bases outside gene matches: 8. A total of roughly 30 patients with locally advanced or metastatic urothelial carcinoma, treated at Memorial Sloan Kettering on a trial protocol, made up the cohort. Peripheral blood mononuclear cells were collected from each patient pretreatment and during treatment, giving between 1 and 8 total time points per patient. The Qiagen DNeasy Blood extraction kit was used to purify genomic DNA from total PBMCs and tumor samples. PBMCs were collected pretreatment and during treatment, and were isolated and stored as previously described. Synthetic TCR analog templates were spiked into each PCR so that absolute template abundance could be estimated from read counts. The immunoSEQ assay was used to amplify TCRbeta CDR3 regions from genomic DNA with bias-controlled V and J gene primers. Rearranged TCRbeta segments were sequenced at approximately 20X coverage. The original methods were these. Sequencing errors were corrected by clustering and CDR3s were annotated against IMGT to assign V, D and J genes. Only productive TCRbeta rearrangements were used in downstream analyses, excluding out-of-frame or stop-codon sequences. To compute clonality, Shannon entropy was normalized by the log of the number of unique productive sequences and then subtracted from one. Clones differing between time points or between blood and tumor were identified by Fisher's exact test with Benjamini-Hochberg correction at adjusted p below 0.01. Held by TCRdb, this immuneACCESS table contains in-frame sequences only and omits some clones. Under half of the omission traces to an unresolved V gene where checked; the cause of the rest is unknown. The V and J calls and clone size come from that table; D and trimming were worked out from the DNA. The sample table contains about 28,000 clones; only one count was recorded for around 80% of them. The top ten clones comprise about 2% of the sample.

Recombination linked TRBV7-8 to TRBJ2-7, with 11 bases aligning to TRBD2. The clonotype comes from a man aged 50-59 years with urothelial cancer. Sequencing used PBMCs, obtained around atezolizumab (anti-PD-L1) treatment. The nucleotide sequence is TGTGCCAGCAGCTCGAAGGTAACTAGCGGGAGCTCCTACGAGCAGTACTTC. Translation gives CASSSKVTSGSSYEQYF. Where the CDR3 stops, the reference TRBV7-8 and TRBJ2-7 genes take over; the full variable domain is GAGVSQSPRYKVAKRGQDVALRCDPISGHVSLFWYQQALGQGPEFLTYFQNEAQLDKSGLPSDRFFAERPEGSVSTLKIQRTQQEDSAVYLCASSSKVTSGSSYEQYFGPGTRLTVT.